This is a list of T cell receptor beta chains from one sample in a study of metastatic and nonmetastatic thyroid tumors. TCRdb re-processed the PCR reads through MiXCR. In the table there are about 15,000 clones, about 21% of which are singletons. Sequenced input: blood. The receptors were gathered from a female donor with papillary thyroid cancer or a benign thyroid nodule (not recorded which). Some clones in this sample may be carry-over from other donors' samples. Both conserved end residues are part of each CDR3. The D gene is left open where the match is weak. The listing skips clone size in some rows; elsewhere it reads once, few, many or a size class.

d_call,j_call,clone_size,v_call,cdr3_aa,cdr3_nt
TRBD1,TRBJ1-1,many,TRBV25-1,CASSGTGGTEAFF,TGTGCCAGCAGTGGGACAGGGGGCACTGAAGCTTTCTTT
-,TRBJ2-1,many,TRBV7-6,CASSLGHNEQFF,TGTGCCAGCAGCTTAGGTCACAATGAGCAGTTCTTC
-,TRBJ2-1,-,TRBV2,CASSEAPPAFRDSYNEQFF,TGTGCCAGCAGTGAAGCGCCCCCCGCCTTCCGGGACTCCTACAATGAGCAGTTCTTC
TRBD1,TRBJ1-2,-,TRBV20-1,CSARTGPNYGYTF,TGCAGTGCCAGGACAGGGCCTAACTATGGCTACACCTTC
TRBD2,TRBJ2-2,few,TRBV11-2,CASSSPRGSGSPIGELFF,TGTGCCAGCAGCTCCCCGCGTGGTAGCGGGAGTCCTATCGGGGAGCTGTTTTTT
-,TRBJ2-2,medium-sized,TRBV10-1,CASSESGTGELFF,TGCGCCAGCAGTGAGTCGGGCACCGGGGAGCTGTTTTTT
-,TRBJ2-1,few,TRBV29-1,CSVEVTRNDGQFF,TGCAGCGTTGAGGTGACTAGAAACGATGGGCAGTTCTTC
-,TRBJ1-2,-,TRBV5-1,CASSQRTAGDGYTF,TGCGCCAGCAGCCAGCGTACCGCGGGGGATGGCTACACCTTC
-,TRBJ2-5,many,TRBV2,CASSPGETQYF,TGTGCCAGCAGCCCGGGTGAGACCCAGTACTTC
-,TRBJ2-1,many,TRBV28,CASSLRESSYNEQFF,TGTGCCAGCAGTTTACGGGAAAGCTCCTACAATGAGCAGTTCTTC
-,TRBJ1-2,many,TRBV10-3,CAISESIREGYTF,TGTGCCATCAGTGAGTCAATTAGGGAGGGCTACACCTTC
TRBD1,TRBJ2-7,medium-sized,TRBV11-1,CASSSLSDRDYEQYF,TGTGCCAGCAGCAGCCTATCGGACAGGGACTACGAGCAGTACTTC
TRBD1,TRBJ1-5,medium-sized,TRBV28,CASSPQGMGNQPQHF,TGTGCCAGCAGCCCACAGGGGATGGGCAATCAGCCCCAGCATTTT
TRBD1,TRBJ2-5,-,TRBV28,CASSLGQGGQETQYF,TGTGCCAGCAGCTTAGGACAGGGAGGCCAAGAGACCCAGTACTTC
TRBD2,TRBJ2-1,medium-sized,TRBV5-1,CASSFQVAGESNEQFF,TGCGCCAGCAGCTTCCAGGTAGCGGGTGAGAGTAATGAGCAGTTCTTC
-,TRBJ2-7,medium-sized,TRBV6-1,CASTPDGGYEQYF,TGTGCCAGCACCCCAGATGGAGGCTACGAGCAGTACTTC
-,TRBJ1-1,many,TRBV6-5,CASSYLQGTWDTEAFF,TGTGCCAGCAGTTACCTACAGGGTACGTGGGACACTGAAGCTTTCTTT
-,TRBJ2-2,many,TRBV30,CAWGEVAGELFF,TGTGCCTGGGGGGAGGTAGCCGGGGAGCTGTTTTTT
TRBD2,TRBJ2-7,medium-sized,TRBV12-3/TRBV12-4,CASSLGLADDEQYF,TGTGCCAGCAGTTTGGGGCTAGCGGACGACGAGCAGTACTTC
-,TRBJ2-5,many,TRBV4-2,CASSQDTGFIETQYF,TGTGCCAGCAGCCAAGATACGGGGTTTATAGAGACCCAGTACTTC
-,TRBJ2-3,many,TRBV6-2/TRBV6-3,CASSFPLMEAASTNTQYF,TGTGCCAGCAGTTTCCCCTTGATGGAAGCGGCTAGCACAAATACGCAGTATTTT
-,TRBJ1-4,many,TRBV2,CASSEYGKTNEKLFF,TGTGCCAGCAGTGAATACGGAAAAACTAATGAAAAACTGTTTTTT
-,TRBJ2-6,many,TRBV7-9,CASSSMMWVFSSGANVLTF,TGTGCCAGCAGCTCAATGATGTGGGTCTTTAGCTCTGGGGCCAACGTCCTGACTTTC
-,TRBJ1-5,many,TRBV19,CASSGTGNNQPQHF,TGTGCCAGTAGTGGGACGGGAAATAATCAGCCCCAGCATTTT
-,TRBJ2-3,many,TRBV30,CAWSRAADTQYF,TGTGCCTGGTCTCGGGCCGCAGATACGCAGTATTTT
-,TRBJ2-1,many,TRBV18,CASSEGQLDSYNEQFF,TGTGCCAGCTCGGAGGGACAGCTAGACTCCTACAATGAGCAGTTCTTC
TRBD2,TRBJ2-3,-,TRBV19,CASGVAGVVDTQYF,TGTGCCAGTGGCGTAGCGGGAGTGGTGGATACGCAGTATTTT
-,TRBJ1-2,medium-sized,TRBV19,CASSIEGRGYGYTF,TGTGCCAGTAGTATTGAGGGGAGGGGCTATGGCTACACCTTC
-,TRBJ2-1,many,TRBV11-3,CASSWGVGDKDEQFF,TGTGCCAGCAGCTGGGGAGTTGGGGACAAGGATGAGCAGTTCTTC
-,TRBJ2-5,many,TRBV29-1,CSVRDVQETQYF,TGCAGCGTGCGTGACGTACAAGAGACCCAGTACTTC
-,TRBJ2-3,medium-sized,TRBV2,CASNSLIYADTQYF,TGTGCCAGCAACTCTCTTATTTACGCAGATACGCAGTATTTT
-,TRBJ2-1,many,TRBV2,CASTHEAESSYNEQFF,TGTGCCAGCACCCACGAAGCGGAATCCTCCTACAATGAGCAGTTCTTC
-,TRBJ1-6,many,TRBV4-3,CASSQEAINNSPLHF,TGCGCCAGCAGCCAAGAGGCGATTAATAATTCACCCCTCCACTTT
TRBD1,TRBJ2-4,-,TRBV27,CASSSGGANIQYF,TGTGCCAGCAGTTCAGGGGGCGCGAACATTCAGTACTTC
-,TRBJ1-2,once,TRBV7-9,CASSIEQSGGYTF,TGTGCCAGCAGCATAGAACAGAGCGGAGGCTACACCTTC
-,TRBJ2-1,-,TRBV27,CASSPRPGYEQFF,TGTGCCAGCAGTCCGAGACCCGGCTATGAGCAGTTCTTC
TRBD1,TRBJ2-7,few,TRBV27,CASSLKGTDHYGQYF,TGTGCCAGCAGTTTAAAAGGGACAGATCACTACGGGCAGTACTTC
-,TRBJ2-1,-,TRBV9,CASSVGSWWVDEQFF,TGTGCCAGCAGCGTAGGGTCGTGGTGGGTGGATGAGCAGTTCTTC
TRBD1,TRBJ1-5,few,TRBV6-1,CASRRTGNCNQPQHF,TGTGCCAGCAGGAGGACAGGGAACTGCAATCAGCCCCAGCATTTT
TRBD1,TRBJ2-5,many,TRBV4-2,CASSQETDREETQYF,TGTGCCAGCAGCCAAGAGACCGACAGGGAAGAGACCCAGTACTTC